The 27 T cell receptor beta chains listed next were all sequenced from one sample in a study of response to subunit inactivated influenza vaccine. Each CDR3 protein gets one entry after TCRdb re-called the RT-PCR reads with MiXCR. In the table there are about 540,000 distinct CDR3 sequences, 11% to 15% of which are singletons. Sample: PBMCs from blood, taken about 11 days after vaccination. These receptors were obtained from a man in his fifties who received an inactivated influenza vaccine.

There are many counts of this clonotype. This chain links TRBV5-5 with TRBJ2-5; 10 bases agree with TRBD2. The CDR3 is 16 residues long. J was trimmed by 9 bases and V by 1 base; bases with no gene match: 12. Germline V gene sequence: CDR1 SGHKS, CDR2 YYEKEE (reference sequence). In nucleotides, the CDR3 is TGTGCCAGCAGCTTGAACCGGACTAGCGGCAGGACGGCCCAGTACTTC. Translation: CASSLNRTSGRTAQYF. Complete variable domain (other parts from reference TRBV5-5 and TRBJ2-5): DAGVTQSPTHLIKTRGQQVTLRCSPISGHKSVSWYQQVLGQGPQFIFQYYEKEERGRGNFPDRFSARQFPNYSSELNVNALLLGDSALYLCASSLNRTSGRTAQYFGPGTRLLVL.

This clonotype has just a few counts. V is TRBV4-1 and J is TRBJ2-5; D uncertain. Germline V CDR1 and CDR2: MGHRA, YSYEKL. CDR3 length equals 15 residues. Trimming cost V 1 base and J 5 bases, with 14 bases left between them. CDR3 sequence reads: CASSQVSLWWETQYF. The DNA for the CDR3 is TGCGCCAGCAGCCAAGTTTCCTTATGGTGGGAGACCCAGTACTTC.

At least ten counts were recorded for this clonotype. CDR3 loop: CASSFGQRGNTIYF. In DNA, the CDR3 is TGTGCCAGCAGTTTCGGGCAGAGAGGAAACACCATATATTTT. The J gene is TRBJ1-3, the V gene TRBV12-3 or TRBV12-4; the D is unclear. V shed 3 bases and J shed 4 bases, with 10 bases lying between them. The length of the CDR3 is 14 residues.

This clonotype has only a few counts. This chain connects TRBV28 to TRBJ2-2; D uncertain. The CDR3 covers 12 residues. Germline V CDR1 and CDR2: MDHEN, SYDVKM. The germline V and J ends were trimmed by 4 bases and 7 bases, with 7 bases remaining between them. CDR3 protein: CASSSGRGELFF. CDR3 sequence (DNA): TGTGCCAGCAGTTCTGGGCGCGGGGAGCTGTTTTTT.

This clonotype turned up a few times. The V gene is TRBV3-1, the J gene TRBJ2-7, with D unclear. The CDR3 consists of 14 residues. With 0 bases removed from V and 7 bases from J, the gap between germline ends came to 13 bases. CDR1 is LGHDT, CDR2 YNNKEL, per germline (reference sequence). CDR3 sequence (DNA): TGTGCCAGCAGCCAAGAATGGGGAACGGGTGAGCAGTACTTC. Protein sequence: CASSQEWGTGEQYF.

The chain combines TRBV7-9 with TRBJ2-4; either TRBD1 or TRBD2 may fit D (5 bases each). The V gene's germline CDR1 is SEHNR and CDR2 FQNEAQ (reference sequence). The CDR3 is 13 amino acids. V lost 7 bases, J lost 6 bases, and 13 bases lay in between. The CDR3 nucleotides are TGTGCCAGCACCCTAAGTGGGGGAAACATTCAGTACTTC. It codes for CASTLSGGNIQYF. The complete variable domain, with remaining parts taken from reference TRBV7-9 and TRBJ2-4, reads DTGVSQNPRHKITKRGQNVTFRCDPISEHNRLYWYRQTLGQGPEFLTYFQNEAQLEKSRLLSDRFSAERPKGSFSTLEIQRTEQGDSAMYLCASTLSGGNIQYFGAGTRLSVL.

This clonotype has just a few counts. The rearrangement uses TRBV4-2 and TRBJ2-7, with D maybe TRBD1 (6 bases). This CDR3 spans 15 amino acids. The V end lost 4 bases, the J end lost 0 bases, and 13 bases lay between the germline ends. Germline CDR1 LGHNA, CDR2 YNFKEQ. The CDR3 region has the DNA TGTGCCAGCAGCCTAGGACAGTCCGCCTCCTACGAGCAGTACTTC. The encoded protein is CASSLGQSASYEQYF.

This clonotype was found a few times. V is TRBV27 and J is TRBJ2-1; 11 nucleotides line up with TRBD1. V trimming: 5 bases; J trimming: 9 bases; junction bases outside the gene matches: 6. From germline, CDR1 is MNHEY and CDR2 SMNVEV (reference sequence). This CDR3 region has 14 residues. The CDR3 coding sequence is TGTGCCAGCAGTGCTGGGACAGGGGGGGTTGAGCAGTTCTTC. This gives the protein CASSAGTGGVEQFF.

The rearrangement links TRBV6-6 to TRBJ2-1, with D possibly TRBD2 on 6 matching bases. From germline, CDR1 is MNHNY and CDR2 SVGAGI (reference sequence). This CDR3 is 12 amino acids long. The CDR3 loop is CASGGDPNEQFF. The CDR3 DNA is TGTGCTAGCGGCGGGGACCCCAATGAGCAGTTCTTC.

The gene calls are TRBV11-1 and TRBJ2-6; possible D gene TRBD2, 6 bases. Trimming pared 5 bases from V and 1 base from J, leaving 18 bases between. CDR3 length: 18 amino acids. Germline V gene lookup returns CDR1 SGHAT and CDR2 FQDESV (reference sequence). The CDR3 nucleotides are TGTGCCAGCAGCCCCACCGGGACTTCCATATCTGGGGCCAACGTCCTGACTTTC. The encoded protein is CASSPTGTSISGANVLTF.

This clonotype showed up just a few times. The V and J genes are TRBV5-1 and TRBJ2-7; possible D gene TRBD1, 5 bases. V was shortened by 7 bases and J by 1 base, with 9 bases between the two germline ends. The CDR3 runs 12 residues. The germline gives CDR1 SGHRS, CDR2 YFSETQ. The CDR3 region has the DNA TGCGCCAGCGCACAGGATTCCTACGAGCAGTACTTC. Its protein product is CASAQDSYEQYF.

CDR3 bases: TGCAGCGTTGAAGGCACTGGAAACACCATATATTTT. Residues: CSVEGTGNTIYF. This sequence joins TRBV29-1 and TRBJ1-3, with no clear D. Per germline, CDR1 SQVTM and CDR2 ANQGSEA. Trimming pared 1 base from V and 2 bases from J, leaving 3 bases between. The CDR3 runs to 12 residues.

In its sample, this clonotype was seen a few times. V and J are TRBV5-1 and TRBJ1-1; D is perhaps TRBD1 (5 bases). The CDR3 runs to 15 residues. Germline values: CDR1 SGHRS, CDR2 YFSETQ. Trimming shortened V by 1 base and J by 6 bases, and 16 bases separated the two germline ends. Here the CDR3 DNA reads TGCGCCAGCAGCTTGCAGCAGGGCCCGAGGTCTGAAGCTTTCTTT. Encoded protein: CASSLQQGPRSEAFF. The whole variable domain, filled in from reference TRBV5-1 and TRBJ1-1, reads KAGVTQTPRYLIKTRGQQVTLSCSPISGHRSVSWYQQTPGQGLQFLFEYFSETQRNKGNFPGRFSGRQFSNSRSEMNVSTLELGDSALYLCASSLQQGPRSEAFFGQGTRLTVV.

CDR3 nucleotide sequence: TGTGCCAGCAGTATCCCCGGGCTAGCGGGAGGTGGTGAGCAGTTCTTC. This translates into CASSIPGLAGGGEQFF. V usage is TRBV2 and J usage is TRBJ2-1; 11 bases map to TRBD2. CDR3 size: 16 residues. Germline-derived CDR1 and CDR2 are SNHLY and FYNNEI. Unmatched junction bases numbered 12, after V lost 5 bases and J lost 9 bases. The whole variable domain, filled in from reference TRBV2 and TRBJ2-1, reads EPEVTQTPSHQVTQMGQEVILRCVPISNHLYFYWYRQILGQKVEFLVSFYNNEISEKSEIFDDQFSVERPDGSNFTLKIRSTKLEDSAMYFCASSIPGLAGGGEQFFGPGTRLTVL.

The chain uses TRBV4-1 and TRBJ1-5; D ambiguous. CDR3 size: 14 residues. The V end lost 1 base, the J end lost 7 bases, and 11 bases lay between the germline ends. Germline V gene data show CDR1 as MGHRA and CDR2 as YSYEKL. CDR3 residues: CASSQGWVRQPQHF. CDR3 bases: TGCGCCAGCAGCCAAGGTTGGGTTAGGCAGCCCCAGCATTTT.

This clonotype has a count of ten or more. V and J are TRBV29-1 and TRBJ2-5; 8 bases map to TRBD1. Germline CDR1 SQVTM, CDR2 ANQGSEA. Trimming took 7 bases from V and 3 from J; bases not matched to a gene: 4. The CDR3 loop spans 12 amino acids. CDR3 sequence: CSAKTGEETQYF. The CDR3 bases are TGCAGCGCTAAGACAGGGGAAGAGACCCAGTACTTC. Variable domain in full (rest from reference TRBV29-1 and TRBJ2-5): SAVISQKPSRDICQRGTSLTIQCQVDSQVTMMFWYRQQPGQSLTLIATANQGSEATYESGFVIDKFPISRPNLTFSTLTVSNMSPEDSSIYLCSAKTGEETQYFGPGTRLLVL.

This rearrangement joins TRBV7-6 to TRBJ2-3, with a weak D call TRBD1 (6 bases). CDR1 and CDR2 (germline): SGHVS, FNYEAQ. There are 16 residues in the CDR3. The V gene lost 1 base and the J gene lost 5 bases, with 16 bases spanning the gap. The CDR3 DNA follows: TGTGCCAGCAGCTTAGAGGACAGACCCCTGGGAGATACGCAGTATTTT. Translation: CASSLEDRPLGDTQYF.

Note on this clonotype: Sequence at one end of the junction differs from germline and may be a read error. The CDR3 loop reads CASSQDRYNEQIF. The CDR3 bases are TGTGCCAGCAGCCAAGATCGTTACAATGAGCAGATCTTC. This chain connects TRBV3-1 to TRBJ2-1; the D is unclear. The CDR3 spans 13 residues. CDR1 and CDR2 (germline): LGHDT, YNNKEL (reference sequence).

This clonotype was seen a few times. The CDR3 here is CASSWIQDSLYNEQFF. Here the CDR3 DNA reads TGTGCCAGCAGCTGGATCCAGGACAGCCTCTACAATGAGCAGTTCTTC. The chain has TRBV27 and TRBJ2-1, with TRBD1 as a possible D gene (6 bases). CDR1 and CDR2 (germline): MNHEY, SMNVEV (reference sequence). V lost 6 bases and J lost 3, with 18 bases in between. The CDR3 runs to 16 residues.

This clonotype was observed a handful of times. The rearrangement joins TRBV12-3 or TRBV12-4 to TRBJ2-1; TRBD1 matches at 12 bases. The V gene end was trimmed by 0 bases and the J gene end by 4 bases; junction bases not matched to a gene: 7. The CDR3 sequence is 18 residues long. CDR3 amino acids: CASSLAPGTGGLYNEQFF. The CDR3 region has the DNA TGTGCCAGCAGTTTAGCGCCTGGGACAGGGGGCCTATACAATGAGCAGTTCTTC.

The V call is TRBV9, the J call TRBJ2-7; a possible D gene is TRBD1 (5 bases). V was trimmed by 0 bases and J by 3 bases, leaving 10 bases between them. The CDR3 consists of 14 residues. Germline CDR1 is SGDLS and CDR2 is YYNGEE. The CDR3 loop is CASSVEGQGYEQYF. CDR3 in DNA: TGTGCCAGCAGCGTAGAGGGCCAGGGCTACGAGCAGTACTTC.

The chain is built from TRBV15 and TRBJ2-7; TRBD2 is a possible D gene (5 bases). CDR3 length equals 15 residues. Germline V gene lookup returns CDR1 LNHNV and CDR2 YYDKDF (reference sequence). Between the trimmed V and J ends, which lost 5 bases and 6 bases, there was a span of 20 bases. CDR3 sequence: CATSWSLWESGEQYF. CDR3 DNA sequence: TGTGCCACCAGCTGGTCCCTTTGGGAGTCGGGCGAGCAGTACTTC.

This clonotype appeared a few times. The J gene is TRBJ1-2, the V gene TRBV7-9, with 10 bases aligning to TRBD1. There are 16 residues in the CDR3. Germline V gene data show CDR1 as SEHNR and CDR2 as FQNEAQ (reference sequence). Trimming cost V 7 bases and J 5 bases; bases outside gene matches: 13. The chain's CDR3 is CASIQPPGQGSYGYTF. The CDR3 DNA reads as TGTGCCAGCATCCAACCCCCGGGACAGGGGAGTTATGGCTACACCTTC. The full variable domain, completed using reference TRBV7-9 and TRBJ1-2, is DTGVSQNPRHKITKRGQNVTFRCDPISEHNRLYWYRQTLGQGPEFLTYFQNEAQLEKSRLLSDRFSAERPKGSFSTLEIQRTEQGDSAMYLCASIQPPGQGSYGYTFGSGTRLTVV.

This clonotype was counted a few times. This chain connects TRBV5-1 to TRBJ2-7; 15 bases match TRBD2. V was pared by 4 bases and J by 2 bases, with 7 bases of the junction left unmatched. Germline V lookup: CDR1 SGHRS, CDR2 YFSETQ. This CDR3 spans 17 amino acids. The CDR3 loop reads CASSTGWTSGRAYEQYF. The CDR3 DNA reads TGCGCCAGCAGCACCGGGTGGACTAGCGGGAGGGCCTACGAGCAGTACTTC. Full variable domain (outside the CDR3, taken from reference TRBV5-1 and TRBJ2-7): KAGVTQTPRYLIKTRGQQVTLSCSPISGHRSVSWYQQTPGQGLQFLFEYFSETQRNKGNFPGRFSGRQFSNSRSEMNVSTLELGDSALYLCASSTGWTSGRAYEQYFGPGTRLTVT.

This clonotype was picked up one time. The rearrangement uses TRBV6-5 and TRBJ2-1; 10 bases match TRBD1. The J segment lost 7 bases and the V segment lost 5 bases, leaving 11 bases of the junction unmatched. CDR1 is MNHEY, CDR2 SVGAGI, per germline. This CDR3 has 16 residues. CDR3 bases: TGTGCCAGCAGTCTACGGGACAGGGGATTATCAAATGAGCAGTTCTTC. Translating gives CASSLRDRGLSNEQFF.

The chain links TRBV13 to TRBJ2-3; TRBD2 might be the D (5 bases). Germline CDR1 reads PRHDT; CDR2 reads FYEKMQ (reference sequence). V was shortened by 5 bases and J by 4 bases, with 19 bases between the two germline ends. CDR3 length equals 16 residues. CDR3 coding DNA: TGTGCCAGCAGCCCCCTGGGAGTGGAGGCGGCAGATACGCAGTATTTT. This gives the protein CASSPLGVEAADTQYF.

This clonotype occurred a few times. The rearrangement links TRBV5-1 to TRBJ2-7; TRBD2 matches at 13 bases. Unmatched junction bases numbered 3, after V lost 4 bases and J lost 2 bases. Germline lookup yields CDR1 SGHRS and CDR2 YFSETQ. This CDR3 spans 15 amino acids. This chain's CDR3 is CASSTLAGGTYEQYF. CDR3 coding DNA: TGCGCCAGCAGCACACTAGCGGGAGGGACCTACGAGCAGTACTTC.